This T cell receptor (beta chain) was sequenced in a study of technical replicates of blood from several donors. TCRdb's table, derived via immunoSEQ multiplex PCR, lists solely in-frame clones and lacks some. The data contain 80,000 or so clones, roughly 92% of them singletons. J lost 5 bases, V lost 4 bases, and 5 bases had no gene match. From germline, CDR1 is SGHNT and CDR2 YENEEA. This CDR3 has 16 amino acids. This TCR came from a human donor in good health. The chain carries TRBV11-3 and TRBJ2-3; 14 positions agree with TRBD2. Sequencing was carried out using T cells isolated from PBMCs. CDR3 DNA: TGTGCCAGCAGCTCCGGGACTAGCGGGAGCCGAGATACGCAGTATTTT. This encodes CASSSGTSGSRDTQYF.